These 32 T cell receptor beta chains originate from one sample sequenced in a study of PD-L1 blockade in urothelial cancer. Time point of the sample: pretreatment peripheral blood. The assay was immunoSEQ multiplex PCR, and TCRdb's table has in-frame clones only and misses some. The sample lists 45,000 to 60,000 clones, 82% occurring once. Sequencing was performed on PBMCs, taken around atezolizumab (anti-PD-L1) treatment. The source of these receptors is a man aged 45-60 years with urothelial cancer.

The rearrangement uses TRBV7-2 and TRBJ1-1; D is perhaps TRBD1 (6 bases). Trimming left V 1 base short and J 5 bases short, with 17 bases between. This CDR3 contains 16 residues. Germline CDR1 SGHTA, CDR2 FQGNSA. CDR3 in amino acids: CASSLDAGLRGTEAFF. CDR3 nucleotides: TGTGCCAGCAGCTTAGATGCTGGGCTGAGGGGGACTGAAGCTTTCTTT.

The chain links TRBV5-5 to TRBJ2-5; 7 nucleotides match TRBD2. This CDR3 contains 15 residues. Germline V gene data show CDR1 as SGHKS and CDR2 as YYEKEE (reference sequence). With 1 base clipped from V and 5 bases from J, the junction kept 8 bases outside the gene matches. In DNA, the CDR3 is TGTGCCAGCAGCTTGACGACCGGGAGGAGGGAGACCCAGTACTTC. Translated, it gives CASSLTTGRRETQYF.

The chain is built from TRBV6-5 and TRBJ1-3; no reliable D call. CDR1 MNHEY and CDR2 SVGAGI come from the germline V gene. The CDR3 extends over 15 amino acids. The V end was cut by 2 bases, the J end by 3 bases, with 11 bases between. CDR3 protein: CASSYERGGGNTIYF. The CDR3 region has the DNA TGTGCCAGCAGTTACGAGAGAGGCGGTGGAAACACCATATATTTT.

The J gene is TRBJ2-5, the V gene TRBV9, with 8 positions matching TRBD1. This CDR3 region has 14 residues. J gave up 1 base and V 4 bases, and 3 bases lay outside the gene matches. Looked up from germline, CDR1 is SGDLS and CDR2 is YYNGEE. The DNA of the CDR3 is TGTGCCAGCAGCTTCCAGGGGGCCCAAGAGACCCAGTACTTC. Encoded protein: CASSFQGAQETQYF.

The chain is built from TRBV4-2 and TRBJ2-3, with TRBD2 matching 13 bases. Germline CDR1 and CDR2: LGHNA and YNFKEQ. J was trimmed by 2 bases and V by 4 bases; bases with no gene match: 6. The CDR3 runs 17 residues. The CDR3 region is CASSPIGTSGDTDTQYF. As DNA, the CDR3 is TGTGCCAGCAGCCCGATAGGGACTAGCGGGGACACAGATACGCAGTATTTT.

This clone was detected a few times. V is TRBV25-1 and J is TRBJ2-1; D not resolved. V was cut by 1 base and J by 5 bases, with 6 bases left in between. The germline V gene has CDR1 MGHDK and CDR2 SYGVNS. The CDR3 covers 13 residues. CDR3 nucleotides: TGTGCCAGCAGTGAATCCCCTAACAATGAGCAGTTCTTC. Translation gives CASSESPNNEQFF.

The chain links TRBV25-1 to TRBJ2-5; tentative D call: TRBD2 (6 bases). V was pared by 8 bases and J by 5 bases, with 24 bases between. Germline assignment: CDR1 MGHDK and CDR2 SYGVNS. There are 16 residues in the CDR3. This CDR3 is CASAPLEGPRGETQYF. CDR3 nucleotides: TGTGCCAGCGCCCCGCTTGAGGGTCCTCGGGGGGAGACCCAGTACTTC.

This sequence joins TRBV15 and TRBJ2-5; TRBD2 agrees at 7 bases. Trimming took 6 bases from V and 5 from J; bases not matched to a gene: 12. Germline V gene sequence: CDR1 LNHNV, CDR2 YYDKDF (reference sequence). The CDR3 runs to 15 residues. The CDR3 DNA reads as TGTGCCACCAGAAGGCGTCTCAGGGAGGGCGAGACCCAGTACTTC. Amino acid sequence: CATRRRLREGETQYF.

The chain has TRBV18 and TRBJ1-5, with D possibly matching TRBD1 (5 bases). The V gene lost 3 bases and the J gene lost 4 bases, with 7 bases spanning the gap. The V gene's germline CDR1 is KGHSH and CDR2 LQKENI. CDR3 size: 13 residues. CDR3 DNA: TGTGCCAGCTCACCGACAGAGAATCAGCCCCAGCATTTT. Amino acid sequence: CASSPTENQPQHF.

The V gene is TRBV14, the J gene TRBJ1-6, with 7 bases that match TRBD1. The CDR3 is made up of 19 amino acids. Trimming at V came to 0 bases and at J to 5 bases, leaving 13 bases not matched to a gene. CDR1 SGHDN and CDR2 FVKESK come from the germline V gene. CDR3 protein: CASSQEERDSLFHNSPLHF. CDR3 sequence (DNA): TGTGCCAGCAGCCAAGAAGAAAGGGACAGTCTTTTTCATAATTCACCCCTCCACTTT.

The V and J genes are TRBV5-4 and TRBJ2-4, with 11 bases matching TRBD1. The CDR3 has 14 residues. The V and J ends lost 4 bases and 7 bases, in that order; junction bases with no gene match: 4. CDR1 is SGHNT and CDR2 is YYREEE in the germline V gene (reference sequence). The CDR3 nucleotides are TGTGCCAGCAGCCGGGACAGGGGGGGGAACATTCAGTACTTC. This codes for CASSRDRGGNIQYF.

The V and J genes are TRBV2 and TRBJ1-5; TRBD1 agrees at 10 bases. This CDR3 comprises 13 residues. Losses at the gene ends were 4 bases for V and 11 bases for J; bases not matched to a gene: 5. The germline CDR1 and CDR2 sequences are SNHLY and FYNNEI. CDR3 in amino acids: CASSAGQGRAQHF. CDR3 bases: TGTGCCAGCAGTGCGGGACAGGGGAGGGCCCAGCATTTT.

The chain carries TRBV5-4 and TRBJ2-1; unclear D gene. The V gene's germline CDR1 is SGHNT and CDR2 YYREEE (reference sequence). Deletions cut 1 base from V and 6 bases from J, with 14 bases between. The CDR3 totals 15 residues. The CDR3 DNA reads as TGTGCCAGCAGCTTGCCTGCGGCCCGAATCAATGAGCAGTTCTTC. It encodes CASSLPAARINEQFF.

The chain combines TRBV6-5 with TRBJ1-2, with D perhaps TRBD1 (6 bases). Trimming stripped 8 bases from V and 4 bases from J, with 11 bases between. CDR3 length: 12 residues. CDR1 and CDR2 from the germline V gene are MNHEY and SVGAGI. The CDR3 is CASGTLTYGYTF. Here the CDR3 DNA reads TGTGCCAGCGGGACACTGACCTATGGCTACACCTTC.

This clone was detected a few times. V gene TRBV5-1 combines with J gene TRBJ2-1, with D possibly being TRBD2 (5 bases). The germline gives CDR1 SGHRS, CDR2 YFSETQ. The CDR3 extends over 14 amino acids. V was cut by 0 bases and J by 6 bases, with 10 bases left in between. The CDR3 reads CASSLVLVGNEQFF. The CDR3 nucleotides are TGCGCCAGCAGCTTGGTACTAGTCGGCAATGAGCAGTTCTTC.

The V call is TRBV2, the J call TRBJ1-1, with D hard to call. CDR1 and CDR2 (germline): SNHLY, FYNNEI. V lost 7 bases to trimming and J lost 0 bases, with 12 bases between them. This CDR3 contains 14 residues. The CDR3 here is CASILRQMNTEAFF. The CDR3 DNA sequence: TGTGCCAGCATTTTGAGACAAATGAACACTGAAGCTTTCTTT. Full variable domain (remainder filled in from reference TRBV2 and TRBJ1-1): EPEVTQTPSHQVTQMGQEVILRCVPISNHLYFYWYRQILGQKVEFLVSFYNNEISEKSEIFDDQFSVERPDGSNFTLKIRSTKLEDSAMYFCASILRQMNTEAFFGQGTRLTVV.

The DNA of the CDR3 is TGCGCCAGCAGTTCCGGGACAAGTTCCGAGCAGTACGTC. Residues: CASSSGTSSEQYV. The chain has TRBV5-1 and TRBJ2-7, with D possibly being TRBD1 (6 bases). The germline V gene encodes CDR1 SGHRS and CDR2 YFSETQ. The CDR3 extends over 13 amino acids. V lost 5 bases to trimming and J lost 6 bases, with 15 bases between them.

The V call is TRBV6-6, the J call TRBJ1-1, with D possibly matching TRBD1 (5 bases). From germline, CDR1 is MNHNY and CDR2 SVGAGI (reference sequence). This CDR3 comprises 13 residues. Trimming removed 2 bases from V and 8 bases from J, with 12 bases in between. As DNA, the CDR3 is TGTGCCAGCAGTTACGGACGCAGGGTGGAAGCTTTCTTT. This sequence encodes CASSYGRRVEAFF.

The chain carries TRBV4-2 and TRBJ1-1; TRBD1 matches 10 bases. V was pared by 1 base and J by 6 bases, with 2 bases of the junction left unmatched. The CDR3 sequence is 14 residues long. In germline, CDR1 is LGHNA, CDR2 YNFKEQ. Written as DNA, the CDR3 is TGTGCCAGCAGCCAAGGAGGACAGGGGGCTGAAGCTTTCTTT. Its translation is CASSQGGQGAEAFF.

This sequence joins TRBV7-9 and TRBJ2-7, with TRBD2 identical over 12 bases. There are 16 residues in the CDR3. Trimming took 5 bases from V and 1 from J; bases not matched to a gene: 6. Germline V CDR1 and CDR2: SEHNR, FQNEAQ (reference sequence). The CDR3 bases are TGTGCCAGCAGCACCAACCTAGCGGGAGGGTCCTACGAGCAGTACTTC. It codes for CASSTNLAGGSYEQYF.

The chain's CDR3 is CASSLAGSNTEAFF. The DNA for the CDR3 is TGTGCCAGCAGCTTAGCCGGTTCGAACACTGAAGCTTTCTTT. The V call is TRBV11-2, the J call TRBJ1-1, with D unresolved. Trimming took 1 base from V and 1 from J, leaving 7 bases between them. The germline CDR1 and CDR2 sequences are SGHAT and FQNNGV. The CDR3 length is 14 residues.

The chain uses TRBV2 and TRBJ2-5; D not resolved. CDR1 is SNHLY, CDR2 FYNNEI, per germline. This CDR3 has 11 amino acids. Trimming removed 4 bases at V and 4 bases at J, with 4 bases between. The CDR3 nucleotides are TGTGCCAGCAGTGCCCGAGAGACCCAGTACTTC. This codes for CASSARETQYF.

The V call is TRBV5-8, the J call TRBJ1-5; 10 bases agree with TRBD1. The germline V gene has CDR1 SGHTS and CDR2 YDEGEE. The length of the CDR3 is 16 residues. V was pared by 4 bases and J by 7 bases, with 11 bases of the junction left unmatched. DNA of the CDR3: TGTGCCAGCAGCCGCCGGGACAGGGGTCCGGGGCAGCCCCAGCATTTT. This codes for CASSRRDRGPGQPQHF.

J is TRBJ2-3 and V is TRBV5-1; tentatively, D is TRBD2 (7 bases). Germline CDR1 and CDR2: SGHRS and YFSETQ. V was shortened by 6 bases and J by 2 bases, with 19 bases between the two germline ends. This CDR3 has 16 amino acids. The CDR3 region has the DNA TGCGCCAGCAATAGGGGGGGGGCCCCCCACACAGATACGCAGTATTTT. Translated: CASNRGGAPHTDTQYF.

The rearrangement uses TRBV9 and TRBJ2-5; no clear D gene. The CDR3 loop spans 14 amino acids. CDR1 is SGDLS, CDR2 YYNGEE, per germline. Trimming took off 0 bases at V and 5 bases at J, with 11 bases between the two ends. CDR3 DNA sequence: TGTGCCAGCAGCGTAGCAGGCCAACGGGAGACCCAGTACTTC. It specifies CASSVAGQRETQYF.

CDR3 sequence reads: CASSDRGHNEQFF. The CDR3 DNA sequence: TGTGCCAGCAGTGACAGGGGGCACAATGAGCAGTTCTTC. V gene TRBV6-4 combines with J gene TRBJ2-1, with 7 bases fitting TRBD1. Germline CDR1 MRHNA, CDR2 SNTAGT. Trimming cost V 2 bases and J 5 bases; bases outside gene matches: 0. The CDR3 covers 13 residues.

The chain uses TRBV29-1 and TRBJ1-1; 7 bases are shared with TRBD1. The CDR3 spans 12 residues. V was pared by 7 bases and J by 4 bases, with 6 bases of the junction left unmatched. Germline values: CDR1 SQVTM, CDR2 ANQGSEA. The CDR3 region is CSGYRGVTEAFF. The CDR3 coding sequence is TGCAGCGGGTACAGGGGAGTCACTGAAGCTTTCTTT.

This sequence joins TRBV6-1 and TRBJ2-7; 8 bases line up with TRBD1. The CDR3 covers 14 residues. The germline V gene encodes CDR1 MNHNS and CDR2 SASEGT. V shed 6 bases, J shed 0 bases, and the junction held 4 bases outside the gene matches. The CDR3 sequence is CASRPGQVSYEQYF. The CDR3, as DNA: TGTGCCAGCAGACCGGGACAGGTCTCCTACGAGCAGTACTTC.

CDR3 DNA: TGTGCCAGCTCACGTGCAGTCTCTGGAAACACCATATATTTT. Its translation: CASSRAVSGNTIYF. The chain employs TRBV18 and TRBJ1-3; D is unclear. This CDR3 has 14 residues. Germline CDR1 is KGHSH and CDR2 is LQKENI. V was clipped by 4 bases and J by 0 bases, with 7 bases between them.

This clone occurred once. The rearrangement uses TRBV2 and TRBJ1-6; D is possibly TRBD1 (5 bases). The CDR3 consists of 15 residues. CDR1 and CDR2 (germline): SNHLY, FYNNEI. V lost 10 bases, J lost 6 bases, and 19 bases lay in between. The CDR3 coding sequence is TGTGCCACCTCGAGTGGGTCAGGGCCTAATTCACCCCTCCACTTT. This codes for CATSSGSGPNSPLHF.

The chain carries TRBV2 and TRBJ2-3, with 15 bases fitting TRBD2. The CDR3 totals 17 residues. V shed 6 bases and J 3 bases; nucleotides not matched to a gene: 7. Germline CDR1 and CDR2: SNHLY and FYNNEI. This chain's CDR3 is CASSPGTSGGRTDTQYF. The CDR3 DNA reads TGTGCCAGCAGCCCGGGGACTAGCGGGGGGAGGACAGATACGCAGTATTTT.

This chain connects TRBV11-2 to TRBJ2-1; D is uncertain. Germline CDR1 SGHAT, CDR2 FQNNGV. Trimming took off 1 base at V and 0 bases at J, with 4 bases between the two ends. The CDR3 loop spans 14 amino acids. CDR3 in amino acids: CASSLASSYNEQFF. CDR3 DNA sequence: TGTGCCAGCAGCTTAGCGAGCTCCTACAATGAGCAGTTCTTC.